One sample yielded the 30 T cell receptor beta chains listed below, sequenced in a study of graft-versus-host responses after intestinal transplantation. Produced via immunoSEQ multiplex PCR; TCRdb's table is partial and in-frame only. The data contain around 120,000 clones, just over 90% of them seen just once; the ten biggest clones take up 0.15% to 0.2%. Which antigens these TCRs recognize remains unknown. The sample was unstimulated CD4+ T cells sorted from spleen or lymph node cells, taken before intestinal transplant. Source of these receptors: a human donor who received an intestinal transplant.

This rearrangement joins TRBV10-2 to TRBJ1-2, with 8 bases lining up with TRBD1. Germline loops: CDR1 WSHSY, CDR2 SAAADI. Germline trimming cut 6 bases from V and 4 bases from J; bases unmatched to any gene: 4. The CDR3 totals 13 residues. CDR3 sequence (DNA): TGCGCCAGCAGCCCGGACAGGGTCTATGGCTACACCTTC. The encoded protein is CASSPDRVYGYTF.

The chain combines TRBV5-1 with TRBJ2-4; possible D gene TRBD1, 6 bases. V was clipped by 2 bases and J by 6 bases, with 12 bases between them. Germline V lookup: CDR1 SGHRS, CDR2 YFSETQ. CDR3 length: 14 residues. CDR3 coding DNA: TGCGCCAGCAGCTTCGGACAGCAGGGAAACATTCAGTACTTC. This translates into CASSFGQQGNIQYF.

The V gene is TRBV11-2, the J gene TRBJ1-6, with a tentative D call TRBD1 (5 bases). This CDR3 has 15 amino acids. V dropped 6 bases and J dropped 5 bases, with 14 bases sitting between them. CDR1 is SGHAT and CDR2 is FQNNGV in the germline V gene. This CDR3 is CASRPRQNDNSPLHF. In DNA, the CDR3 is TGTGCCAGCAGACCCAGACAGAACGATAATTCACCCCTCCACTTT.

This sequence joins TRBV29-1 and TRBJ2-7, with a tentative D call TRBD1 (5 bases). The length of the CDR3 is 11 residues. Trimming removed 6 bases at V and 3 bases at J, with 9 bases between. Germline V CDR1 and CDR2: SQVTM, ANQGSEA. This chain's CDR3 is CSVTGYYEQYF. CDR3 in DNA: TGCAGCGTCACAGGATACTACGAGCAGTACTTC.

The gene calls are TRBV5-4 and TRBJ1-1, with D uncertain. The germline V and J ends were trimmed by 2 bases and 4 bases, with 6 bases remaining between them. The CDR3 has 12 residues. Germline V gene data show CDR1 as SGHNT and CDR2 as YYREEE (reference sequence). CDR3 loop: CASSLAPTEAFF. In DNA form, the CDR3 reads TGTGCCAGCAGCTTAGCCCCCACTGAAGCTTTCTTT. The variable domain in full, with the rest retrieved from reference TRBV5-4 and TRBJ1-1, is ETGVTQSPTHLIKTRGQQVTLRCSSQSGHNTVSWYQQALGQGPQFIFQYYREEENGRGNFPPRFSGLQFPNYSSELNVNALELDDSALYLCASSLAPTEAFFGQGTRLTVV.

This chain uses TRBV4-2 with TRBJ2-7; 7 positions agree with TRBD2. There are 14 residues in the CDR3. The V and J ends lost 4 bases and 4 bases, in that order; junction bases with no gene match: 7. Germline V gives CDR1 LGHNA, CDR2 YNFKEQ. The CDR3 DNA sequence: TGTGCCAGCAGCCGCGGACTAGAGCTATACGAGCAGTACTTC. Protein: CASSRGLELYEQYF.

This clone was observed a single time. The DNA for the CDR3 is TGTGCCAGCAGATTGGCAGGGGGAAATAGCAATCAGCCCCAGCATTTT. This translates into CASRLAGGNSNQPQHF. The chain uses TRBV2 and TRBJ1-5, with 7 bases identical to TRBD1. CDR1 and CDR2 (germline): SNHLY, FYNNEI. Trimming cost V 6 bases and J 0 bases; bases outside gene matches: 8. The CDR3 totals 16 residues. The variable domain in full, completed from reference TRBV2 and TRBJ1-5, reads EPEVTQTPSHQVTQMGQEVILRCVPISNHLYFYWYRQILGQKVEFLVSFYNNEISEKSEIFDDQFSVERPDGSNFTLKIRSTKLEDSAMYFCASRLAGGNSNQPQHFGDGTRLSIL.

This chain connects TRBV11-1 to TRBJ2-7; a weak D match, TRBD1 (6 bases). V gave up 2 bases and J gave up 3 bases, with 14 bases separating them. The germline CDR1 and CDR2 sequences are SGHAT and FQDESV (reference sequence). The CDR3 has 15 residues. The CDR3 here is CASSLTRDTYYEQYF. In DNA, the CDR3 is TGTGCCAGCAGCTTAACTCGGGACACGTACTACGAGCAGTACTTC.

The chain has TRBV30 and TRBJ1-5; TRBD1 matches 7 bases. From germline, CDR1 is GTSNPN and CDR2 SVGIG (reference sequence). This CDR3 comprises 14 residues. V gave up 4 bases and J gave up 0 bases; unmatched junction bases: 3. DNA of the CDR3: TGTGCCTGGAAATACAGGGGTAGCAATCAGCCCCAGCATTTT. It is translated as CAWKYRGSNQPQHF.

The chain employs TRBV2 and TRBJ1-5, with a tentative D call TRBD1 (5 bases). Germline loops: CDR1 SNHLY, CDR2 FYNNEI. Trimming shortened V by 4 bases and J by 0 bases, and 7 bases separated the two germline ends. The CDR3 loop spans 14 amino acids. Here the CDR3 reads CASSGGGSNQPQHF. As DNA, the CDR3 is TGTGCCAGCAGTGGCGGGGGTAGCAATCAGCCCCAGCATTTT.

The genes are TRBV15 and TRBJ2-3; 13 bases map to TRBD2. The trim removed 0 bases at V and 6 bases at J, leaving 12 bases unmatched. CDR1 and CDR2 (germline): LNHNV, YYDKDF (reference sequence). The CDR3 has 19 residues. CDR3 residues: CATSRESVSTSGRRDTQYF. In nucleotides, the CDR3 is TGTGCCACCAGCAGAGAATCCGTTTCGACTAGCGGGAGGAGGGATACGCAGTATTTT.

The chain couples TRBV27 to TRBJ2-1; D possibly corresponds to TRBD1 (5 bases). Trimming left V 6 bases short and J 5 bases short, with 14 bases between. Germline values: CDR1 MNHEY, CDR2 SMNVEV (reference sequence). The CDR3 sequence is 14 residues long. The CDR3 sequence is CASSPSDKHNEQFF. CDR3 coding DNA: TGTGCCAGCAGCCCCTCGGACAAACACAATGAGCAGTTCTTC.

V is TRBV29-1 and J is TRBJ2-2; D unclear. V lost 4 bases to trimming and J lost 1 base, with 7 bases between them. Per germline, CDR1 SQVTM and CDR2 ANQGSEA. The CDR3 extends over 13 amino acids. This CDR3 reads CSVGHGNTGELFF. As DNA, the CDR3 is TGCAGCGTTGGACATGGGAACACCGGGGAGCTGTTTTTT.

This sequence joins TRBV7-9 and TRBJ1-1, with D possibly being TRBD1 (6 bases). The CDR3 extends over 14 amino acids. Germline V CDR1 and CDR2: SEHNR, FQNEAQ (reference sequence). The V and J ends lost 4 bases and 10 bases respectively, with 19 bases between them. The CDR3 DNA sequence: TGTGCCAGCAGCTCACAAGGGGGGGGCGGGGGAGCTTTCTTT. Protein: CASSSQGGGGGAFF.

CDR3 sequence: CASSEGLPYGYTF. CDR3 coding DNA: TGTGCCAGCAGCGAGGGACTGCCCTATGGCTACACCTTC. The chain uses TRBV7-6 and TRBJ1-2, with D perhaps TRBD1 (5 bases). V gave up 5 bases and J gave up 4 bases, with 11 bases separating them. CDR1 SGHVS and CDR2 FNYEAQ come from the germline V gene. CDR3 length: 13 residues.

The chain is built from TRBV6-1 and TRBJ2-2, with 10 bases aligning to TRBD1. The germline V gene encodes CDR1 MNHNS and CDR2 SASEGT. Trimming at V came to 6 bases and at J to 8 bases, leaving 6 bases not matched to a gene. This CDR3 is 14 amino acids long. CDR3 amino acids: CASSRTGGVGELFF. For the CDR3, the DNA is TGTGCCAGCAGCCGGACAGGGGGGGTGGGGGAGCTGTTTTTT.

This chain uses TRBV6-5 with TRBJ2-3; D possibly corresponds to TRBD1 (6 bases). The CDR3 has 15 residues. The germline V and J ends were trimmed by 6 bases and 2 bases, with 15 bases remaining between them. Germline CDR1 is MNHEY and CDR2 is SVGAGI. CDR3 DNA: TGTGCCAGCAGCCCCTACAGGGCCCCCACAGATACGCAGTATTTT. Amino acid sequence: CASSPYRAPTDTQYF.

The chain couples TRBV5-1 to TRBJ1-2; 7 bases map to TRBD1. Germline CDR1 SGHRS, CDR2 YFSETQ. The length of the CDR3 is 15 residues. V trimming: 0 bases; J trimming: 5 bases; junction bases outside the gene matches: 7. The CDR3 protein is CASSLGPGQLYGYTF. CDR3 coding DNA: TGCGCCAGCAGCTTGGGGCCGGGACAGCTATATGGCTACACCTTC.

J is TRBJ2-1 and V is TRBV14; 14 positions match TRBD2. Germline-derived CDR1 and CDR2 are SGHDN and FVKESK. Trimming took 3 bases from V and 15 from J; bases not matched to a gene: 4. CDR3 length: 13 residues. CDR3 amino acids: CASSQTSGGAPFF. DNA for the CDR3: TGTGCCAGCAGCCAGACTAGCGGGGGGGCGCCGTTCTTC.

This chain links TRBV5-6 with TRBJ1-2; tentative D call: TRBD1 (6 bases). V was pared by 1 base and J by 4 bases, with 20 bases between. Per the germline V gene, CDR1 is SGHDT and CDR2 is YYEEEE. This CDR3 is built from 17 residues. In nucleotides, the CDR3 is TGTGCCAGCAGCTTGCCCACACGGACAGCTGATTTCTATGGCTACACCTTC. It is translated as CASSLPTRTADFYGYTF.

J is TRBJ2-3 and V is TRBV5-1; TRBD2 aligns across 7 bases. After removal of 5 bases from V and 6 bases from J, the junction contained 9 bases not matched to a gene. CDR3 length: 14 residues. Germline V gives CDR1 SGHRS, CDR2 YFSETQ. CDR3 DNA: TGCGCCAGCAGACGGGGACTAAAAAGTGATACGCAGTATTTT. Translated, it gives CASRRGLKSDTQYF. The full variable domain, completed using reference TRBV5-1 and TRBJ2-3, is KAGVTQTPRYLIKTRGQQVTLSCSPISGHRSVSWYQQTPGQGLQFLFEYFSETQRNKGNFPGRFSGRQFSNSRSEMNVSTLELGDSALYLCASRRGLKSDTQYFGPGTRLTVL.

This clone came up once. The chain uses TRBV18 and TRBJ2-4; 7 bases agree with TRBD1. The CDR3 contains 16 residues. V shed 3 bases, J shed 4 bases, and the junction held 9 bases outside the gene matches. Germline loops: CDR1 KGHSH, CDR2 LQKENI. CDR3 region: CASSPPLTGTKNIQYF. DNA of the CDR3: TGTGCCAGCTCACCTCCCTTGACAGGGACGAAAAACATTCAGTACTTC.

The gene calls are TRBV10-1 and TRBJ2-1; perhaps TRBD2 as D (6 bases). The CDR3 contains 16 residues. Germline values: CDR1 WNHNN, CDR2 SYGVQD (reference sequence). Trimming shortened V by 0 bases and J by 0 bases, and 9 bases separated the two germline ends. The CDR3 sequence: CASSESFGSSYNEQFF. CDR3 DNA: TGCGCCAGCAGTGAGTCTTTCGGGAGCTCCTACAATGAGCAGTTCTTC.

The chain recombines TRBV7-9 with TRBJ1-4; the match to TRBD1 covers 9 bases. Germline V CDR1 and CDR2: SEHNR, FQNEAQ (reference sequence). Trimming cost V 3 bases and J 6 bases; bases outside gene matches: 2. The CDR3 is 14 amino acids. The CDR3 is CASSFRTGDEKLFF. CDR3 coding DNA: TGTGCCAGCAGCTTTCGGACAGGGGATGAAAAACTGTTTTTT.

There are a few counts of this clone. V and J are TRBV4-2 and TRBJ1-2; D is undetermined. Germline V gene data show CDR1 as LGHNA and CDR2 as YNFKEQ. Trimming shortened V by 1 base and J by 5 bases, and 11 bases separated the two germline ends. The CDR3 totals 14 residues. The CDR3 DNA reads as TGTGCCAGCAGCCAAGGAACACTAGGGTATGGCTACACCTTC. Translating it yields CASSQGTLGYGYTF.

This clone was seen once. This chain joins TRBV5-1 and TRBJ1-1; D gene unclear. The ends were cut back, 0 bases at V and 4 bases at J, with 10 bases in the middle. From germline, CDR1 is SGHRS and CDR2 YFSETQ. The CDR3 spans 14 residues. The chain's CDR3 is CASSLVAVSTEAFF. The CDR3 DNA reads TGCGCCAGCAGCTTGGTAGCGGTGAGCACTGAAGCTTTCTTT. Using reference TRBV5-1 and TRBJ1-1 for the parts outside the CDR3, the full variable domain is KAGVTQTPRYLIKTRGQQVTLSCSPISGHRSVSWYQQTPGQGLQFLFEYFSETQRNKGNFPGRFSGRQFSNSRSEMNVSTLELGDSALYLCASSLVAVSTEAFFGQGTRLTVV.

This chain uses TRBV19 with TRBJ1-1; D is unclear. Trimming removed 5 bases at V and 1 base at J, with 11 bases between. Germline V gene data show CDR1 as LNHDA and CDR2 as SQIVND (reference sequence). CDR3 size: 14 residues. CDR3 in DNA: TGTGCCAGTAGTGTTAGATGGGCGAACACTGAAGCTTTCTTT. Its protein is CASSVRWANTEAFF.

V is TRBV5-8 and J is TRBJ1-2; TRBD1 agrees at 10 bases. V lost 4 bases to trimming and J lost 8 bases; unmatched junction nucleotides: 5. The CDR3 is made up of 13 amino acids. Germline V lookup: CDR1 SGHTS, CDR2 YDEGEE. CDR3 in amino acids: CASSPWTGGGYTF. The CDR3 nucleotides are TGTGCCAGCAGCCCATGGACAGGGGGAGGCTACACCTTC.

Only one count was recorded for this clone. The V gene is TRBV19, the J gene TRBJ2-1; 11 bases map to TRBD1. V shed 4 bases, J shed 2 bases, and the junction held 1 base outside the gene matches. There are 15 residues in the CDR3. In germline, CDR1 is LNHDA, CDR2 SQIVND (reference sequence). In DNA, the CDR3 is TGTGCCAGTAGTAGGGGACAGGGGGCCTACAATGAGCAGTTCTTC. Its protein product is CASSRGQGAYNEQFF. Using reference TRBV19 and TRBJ2-1 for the parts outside the CDR3, the full variable domain is DGGITQSPKYLFRKEGQNVTLSCEQNLNHDAMYWYRQDPGQGLRLIYYSQIVNDFQKGDIAEGYSVSREKKESFPLTVTSAQKNPTAFYLCASSRGQGAYNEQFFGPGTRLTVL.

The genes are TRBV29-1 and TRBJ2-2; the match to TRBD2 covers 13 bases. The CDR3 runs to 15 residues. V lost 6 bases, J lost 5 bases, and 6 bases stayed unmatched. Germline V lookup: CDR1 SQVTM, CDR2 ANQGSEA. Here the CDR3 DNA reads TGCAGCGTCTTAAGGACTAGCGGGAGAACCGGGGAGCTGTTTTTT. This gives the protein CSVLRTSGRTGELFF.